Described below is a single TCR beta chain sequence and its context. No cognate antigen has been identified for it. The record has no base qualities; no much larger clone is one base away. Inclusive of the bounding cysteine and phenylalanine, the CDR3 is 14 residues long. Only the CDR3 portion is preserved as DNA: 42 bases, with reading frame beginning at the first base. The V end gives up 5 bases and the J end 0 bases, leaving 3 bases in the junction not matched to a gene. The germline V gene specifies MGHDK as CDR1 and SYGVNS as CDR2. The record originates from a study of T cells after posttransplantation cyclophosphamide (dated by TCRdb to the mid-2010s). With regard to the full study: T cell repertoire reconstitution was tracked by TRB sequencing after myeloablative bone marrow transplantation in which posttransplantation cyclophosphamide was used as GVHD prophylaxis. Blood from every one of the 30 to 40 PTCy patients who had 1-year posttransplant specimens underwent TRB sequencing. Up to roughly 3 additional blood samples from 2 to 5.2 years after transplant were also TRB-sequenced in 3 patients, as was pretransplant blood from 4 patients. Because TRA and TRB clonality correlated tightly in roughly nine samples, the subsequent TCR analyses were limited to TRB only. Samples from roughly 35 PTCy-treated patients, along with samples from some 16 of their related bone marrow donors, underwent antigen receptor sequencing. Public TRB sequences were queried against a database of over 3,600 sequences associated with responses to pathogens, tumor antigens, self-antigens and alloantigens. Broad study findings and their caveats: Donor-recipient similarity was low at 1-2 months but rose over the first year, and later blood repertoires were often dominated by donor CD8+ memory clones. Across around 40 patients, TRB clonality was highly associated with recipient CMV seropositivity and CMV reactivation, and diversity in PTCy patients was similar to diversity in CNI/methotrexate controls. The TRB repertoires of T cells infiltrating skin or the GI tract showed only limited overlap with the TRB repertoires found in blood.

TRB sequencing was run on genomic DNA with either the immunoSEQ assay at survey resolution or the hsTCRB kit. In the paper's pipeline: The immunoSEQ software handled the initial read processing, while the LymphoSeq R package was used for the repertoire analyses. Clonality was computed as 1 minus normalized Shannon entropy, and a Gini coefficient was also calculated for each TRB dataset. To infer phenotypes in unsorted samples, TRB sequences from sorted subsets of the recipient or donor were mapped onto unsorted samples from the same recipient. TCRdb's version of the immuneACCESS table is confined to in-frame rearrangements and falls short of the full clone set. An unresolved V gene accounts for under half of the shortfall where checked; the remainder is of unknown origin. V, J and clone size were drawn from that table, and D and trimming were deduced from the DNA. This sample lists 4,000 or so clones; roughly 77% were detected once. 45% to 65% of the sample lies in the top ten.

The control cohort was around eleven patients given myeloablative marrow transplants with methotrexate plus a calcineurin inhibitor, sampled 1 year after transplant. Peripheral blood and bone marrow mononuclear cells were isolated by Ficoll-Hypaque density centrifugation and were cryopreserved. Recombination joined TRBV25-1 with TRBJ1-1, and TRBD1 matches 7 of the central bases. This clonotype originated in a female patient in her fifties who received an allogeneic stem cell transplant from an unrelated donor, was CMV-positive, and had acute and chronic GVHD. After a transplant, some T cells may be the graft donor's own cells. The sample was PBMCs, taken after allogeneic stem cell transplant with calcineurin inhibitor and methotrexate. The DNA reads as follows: TGTGCCAGCAGTACAGGGGAAATGAACACTGAAGCTTTCTTT. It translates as CASSTGEMNTEAFF.